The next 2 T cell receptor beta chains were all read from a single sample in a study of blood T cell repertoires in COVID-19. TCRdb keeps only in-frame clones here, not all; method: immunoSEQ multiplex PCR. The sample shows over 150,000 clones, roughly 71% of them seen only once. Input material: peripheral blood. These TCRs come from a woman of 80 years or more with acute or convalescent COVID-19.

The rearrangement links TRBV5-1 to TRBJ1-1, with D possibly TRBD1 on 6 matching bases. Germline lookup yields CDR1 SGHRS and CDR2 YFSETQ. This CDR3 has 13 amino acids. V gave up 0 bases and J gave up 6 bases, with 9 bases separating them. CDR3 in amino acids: CASSLVQGPEAFF. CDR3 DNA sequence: TGCGCCAGCAGCTTGGTACAGGGTCCTGAAGCTTTCTTT.

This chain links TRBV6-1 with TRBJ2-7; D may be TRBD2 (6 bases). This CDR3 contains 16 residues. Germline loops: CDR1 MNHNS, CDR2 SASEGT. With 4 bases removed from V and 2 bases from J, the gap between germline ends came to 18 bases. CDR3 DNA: TGTGCCAGCAGTGGGTCCCCTGGGGGGATAACCTACGAGCAGTACTTC. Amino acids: CASSGSPGGITYEQYF.